This T cell receptor (beta chain) was obtained from a study of T-cell memory formation after mild COVID-19. On this clonotype itself: No antigen is known for it.

Constant-segment-primed 5'RACE gave TCR alpha and TCR beta cDNA libraries with sample barcodes and UMIs. TCRdb called the 5' RACE reads again in MiXCR, with one record for every CDR3 protein. The sample yields approximately 350,000 distinct CDR3 sequences, approximately 13% seen once. This CDR3 region has 14 residues. The V segment lost 2 bases and the J segment 4 bases; nucleotides outside the gene matches: 4. Germline-derived CDR1 and CDR2 are SGDLS and YYNGEE. Whole-study findings and limits: Clones that contracted clustered mainly in CM and EM if CD4+ and in EMRA if CD8+. Clones contracting day 15 to 85 were balanced CD4/CD8; later expanders leaned CD4+.

The J gene is TRBJ1-1, the V gene TRBV9, with 8 bases aligning to TRBD1. Input material: PBMCs or a T cell subset sorted from them (not recorded which). The sequence came from a man between 18 and 35 years old who had mild COVID-19 (a few samples of this study predate the infection). Cell type and time point are not known. This chain's CDR3 is CASSVGQGGTEAFF. The CDR3 nucleotides are TGTGCCAGCAGCGTCGGACAGGGCGGCACTGAAGCTTTCTTT.